The present T cell receptor beta chain was sequenced within a study of T cells in women clearing cervical HPV infection. Background on the study: HLA type could not be excluded as a confounder.

Libraries were prepared by immunoSEQ multiplex PCR; TCRdb keeps only in-frame clonotypes and omits some of them. The sample includes 25,000 to 35,000 clones. Prevalent HPV16 infections were excluded; only incident single HPV16 infections included. As for this clone: Its specificity is unknown. The read terminates 3 residues before the CDR3 end, so the remaining end is supplied by the germline J gene.

This CDR3 has 14 residues. Deletions cut 4 bases from V and 0 bases from J, with 11 bases between. The germline V gene has CDR1 SQVTM and CDR2 ANQGSEA. The study, taken as a whole, reports: CIN3+ cases had significantly higher TCR repertoire richness than controls, but evenness did not differ. Each sample's T-cell count was unknown, possibly confounding richness.

The receptor was derived from a woman between 18 and 70 years old with a cervical HPV16 infection that either progressed to CIN3+ or cleared (not recorded which). The chain has TRBV29-1 and TRBJ2-3; D possibly corresponds to TRBD2 (5 bases). Sequencing was performed on blood buffy coat. The CDR3 is CSVGRGPSTDTQYF. The CDR3 DNA, read in part, is TGCAGCGTTGGAAGAGGGCCTAGCACAGATACG.